The 9 T cell receptor beta chains listed next were all sequenced from one sample in a study of blood T cell repertoires in COVID-19. Using immunoSEQ multiplex PCR, the repertoire was profiled, and TCRdb retains in-frame clones only, with some absent. The sample shows 120,000 or so clones, almost 90% of them seen only once. The source material was peripheral blood. The receptors were gathered from a woman aged 60 to 75 with COVID-19, enrolled during active disease.

This chain links TRBV20-1 with TRBJ1-1; no firm D call. The CDR3 length is 11 residues. The V end was cut by 4 bases, the J end by 4 bases, with 7 bases between. Germline V gene sequence: CDR1 DFQATT, CDR2 SNEGSKA (reference sequence). The DNA for the CDR3 is TGCAGTGCTACTCTAGGCACTGAAGCTTTCTTT. Protein sequence: CSATLGTEAFF.

The rearrangement uses TRBV5-1 and TRBJ2-7; 10 bases fit TRBD2. Germline V gene lookup returns CDR1 SGHRS and CDR2 YFSETQ. This CDR3 spans 16 amino acids. V trimming: 3 bases; J trimming: 3 bases; junction bases outside the gene matches: 9. The CDR3 reads CASSSTGTSVYYEQYF. DNA for the CDR3: TGCGCCAGCAGCTCAACCGGGACTAGCGTCTACTACGAGCAGTACTTC.

V gene TRBV27 combines with J gene TRBJ1-1; TRBD1 aligns across 7 bases. There are 18 residues in the CDR3. Unmatched junction bases numbered 18, after V lost 6 bases and J lost 2 bases. Germline V gene lookup returns CDR1 MNHEY and CDR2 SMNVEV (reference sequence). CDR3: CASSSPHLRDRSNTEAFF. The CDR3 coding sequence is TGTGCCAGCAGCTCCCCCCACCTCCGGGACAGAAGTAACACTGAAGCTTTCTTT.

The chain links TRBV10-3 to TRBJ1-1, with D hard to call. The germline V gene encodes CDR1 ENHRY and CDR2 SYGVKD. The CDR3 spans 13 residues. V was pared by 5 bases and J by 1 base, with 8 bases between. The CDR3 DNA reads TGTGCCATCAGTCAGAAAAGGAACACTGAAGCTTTCTTT. It yields the protein CAISQKRNTEAFF.

The chain recombines TRBV3-1 (or the pseudogene TRBV3-2) with TRBJ1-1; the match to TRBD1 covers 7 bases. The V gene end was trimmed by 3 bases and the J gene end by 8 bases; junction bases not matched to a gene: 12. Germline assignment: CDR1 LGHDT and CDR2 YNNKEL (reference sequence). This CDR3 is 15 amino acids long. The DNA of the CDR3 is TGTGCCAGCAGCCACCCGGGACAGCTACTCACCGAAGCTTTCTTT. Translating it yields CASSHPGQLLTEAFF.

For the CDR3, the DNA is TGTGCCAGCAAACTGACAGGGCCCTCCTACAATGAGCAGTTCTTC. Protein sequence: CASKLTGPSYNEQFF. The J gene is TRBJ2-1, the V gene TRBV2, with 7 bases lining up with TRBD1. The CDR3 contains 15 residues. The ends lost 7 bases at V and 0 bases at J; junction bases unmatched: 6. Germline V CDR1 and CDR2: SNHLY, FYNNEI.

The chain employs TRBV7-2 and TRBJ2-7, with D perhaps matching TRBD2 (6 bases). This CDR3 spans 14 amino acids. Trimming took off 5 bases at V and 4 bases at J, with 15 bases between the two ends. Per germline, CDR1 SGHTA and CDR2 FQGNSA. The CDR3 reads CASSRLGRFYEQYF. The CDR3 DNA is TGTGCCAGCAGCCGCCTGGGGAGGTTTTACGAGCAGTACTTC. The full variable domain, in which reference TRBV7-2 and TRBJ2-7 provide the parts outside the CDR3, is GAGVSQSPSNKVTEKGKDVELRCDPISGHTALYWYRQSLGQGLEFLIYFQGNSAPDKSGLPSDRFSAERTGGSVSTLTIQRTQQEDSAVYLCASSRLGRFYEQYFGPGTRLTVT.

In its sample, this clone was seen once. This chain links TRBV15 with TRBJ1-5, with 7 positions matching TRBD1. Trimming removed 1 base from V and 9 bases from J; junction bases left unmatched: 6. CDR1 and CDR2 (germline): LNHNV, YYDKDF (reference sequence). The CDR3 is 14 amino acids. The CDR3 loop reads CATSRGQGRGPQHF. The CDR3 DNA is TGTGCCACCAGCAGAGGACAGGGTCGGGGGCCCCAGCATTTT.

V gene TRBV9 combines with J gene TRBJ2-7; 7 bases fit TRBD1. The CDR3 is 14 residues long. J lost 5 bases, V lost 1 base, and 6 bases had no gene match. CDR1 is SGDLS, CDR2 YYNGEE, per germline. CDR3 in DNA: TGTGCCAGCAGCGTAATGGCAGGGGGTGACGAGCAGTACTTC. It specifies CASSVMAGGDEQYF.